The present T cell receptor (beta chain) was sequenced within a study of shared T cell receptors in the human thymus. Germline CDR1 reads SEHNR; CDR2 reads FQNEAQ (reference sequence). The CDR3 has 12 residues. The V and J ends lost 5 bases and 5 bases respectively, with 10 bases between them. Profiled with immunoSEQ multiplex PCR; TCRdb holds only in-frame clones, not every one. The sample shows hundreds of thousands of clones, roughly 90% of them seen only once. The same specimen was also included in a second study, on human thymus T cells. As that report states: Having corrective surgery for congenital heart defects, healthy Finnish infants were the ones who donated.

Sequencing input: thymocytes. This chain links TRBV7-9 with TRBJ2-7; D remains unclear. The sequence was obtained from a boy in the first two years of life with a congenital heart defect. CDR3 DNA sequence: TGTGCCAGCAGCCCCCGTTTCCACGAGCAGTACTTC. Translated, it gives CASSPRFHEQYF.